The next 5 T cell receptor beta chains were all read from a single sample in a study of blood T cell repertoires in COVID-19. Some clones are missing from TCRdb's copy, which holds only in-frame ones; the method was immunoSEQ multiplex PCR. The table records about 130,000 clones, roughly four fifths of them present only once. Sample: peripheral blood. Every receptor here comes from a man in his sixties with acute or convalescent COVID-19.

The genes are TRBV29-1 and TRBJ1-2; D remains unclear. CDR1 and CDR2 from the germline V gene are SQVTM and ANQGSEA. V dropped 6 bases and J dropped 7 bases, with 9 bases sitting between them. This CDR3 is built from 10 residues. This CDR3 is CSVRVIGYTF. The CDR3 DNA follows: TGCAGCGTCCGAGTAATTGGCTACACCTTC.

The chain recombines TRBV27 with TRBJ1-6; 10 nucleotides line up with TRBD1. This CDR3 contains 12 residues. V lost 4 bases, J lost 16 bases, and 4 bases stayed unmatched. The germline gives CDR1 MNHEY, CDR2 SMNVEV (reference sequence). CDR3 region: CASSYRGQGLHF. The CDR3 nucleotides read TGTGCCAGCAGTTATAGGGGACAGGGGCTCCACTTT.

This chain connects TRBV12-5 to TRBJ2-7; tentative D call: TRBD2 (5 bases). V was trimmed by 5 bases and J by 2 bases, leaving 13 bases between them. The CDR3 extends over 14 amino acids. CDR1 is LGHNT and CDR2 is FRNRAP in the germline V gene. The CDR3 DNA is TGTGCTAGTGGTGCCCGCTGGGGAGCCTACGAGCAGTACTTC. Translation gives CASGARWGAYEQYF. Using reference TRBV12-5 and TRBJ2-7 for the parts outside the CDR3, the full variable domain is DARVTQTPRHKVTEMGQEVTMRCQPILGHNTVFWYRQTMMQGLELLAYFRNRAPLDDSGMPKDRFSAEMPDATLATLKIQPSEPRDSAVYFCASGARWGAYEQYFGPGTRLTVT.

This chain connects TRBV5-4 to TRBJ2-1; TRBD2 might be the D (7 bases). The V gene's germline CDR1 is SGHNT and CDR2 YYREEE (reference sequence). The V gene lost 4 bases and the J gene lost 4 bases, with 15 bases spanning the gap. This CDR3 is built from 15 residues. The CDR3 DNA reads as TGTGCCAGCAGCCCGTCGGGGAGGGGGTACAATGAGCAGTTCTTC. This codes for CASSPSGRGYNEQFF.

The rearrangement joins TRBV12-5 to TRBJ2-2; TRBD2 matches at 10 bases. Trimming at V came to 5 bases and at J to 4 bases, leaving 4 bases not matched to a gene. The germline gives CDR1 LGHNT, CDR2 FRNRAP. CDR3 length: 15 residues. CDR3 in amino acids: CASGEAGGGTGELFF. The CDR3 DNA reads as TGTGCTAGTGGTGAAGCGGGAGGGGGCACCGGGGAGCTGTTTTTT.